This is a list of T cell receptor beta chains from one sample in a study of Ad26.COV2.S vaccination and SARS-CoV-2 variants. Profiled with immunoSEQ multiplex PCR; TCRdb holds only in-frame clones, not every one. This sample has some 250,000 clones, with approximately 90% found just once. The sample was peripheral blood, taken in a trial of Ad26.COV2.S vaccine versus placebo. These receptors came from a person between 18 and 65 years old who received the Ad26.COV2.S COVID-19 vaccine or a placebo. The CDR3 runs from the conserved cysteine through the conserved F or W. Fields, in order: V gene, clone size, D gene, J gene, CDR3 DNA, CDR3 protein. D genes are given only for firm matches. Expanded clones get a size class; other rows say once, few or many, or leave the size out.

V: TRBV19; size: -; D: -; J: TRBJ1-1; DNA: TGTGCCAGTAGTATATCTCCAGGTACCGCTTTCTTT; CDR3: CASSISPGTAFF
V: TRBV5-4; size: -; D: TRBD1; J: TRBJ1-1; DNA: TGTGCCAGCAGCTGGGCGGGACAGGAGAGGAATGAAGCTTTCTTT; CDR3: CASSWAGQERNEAFF
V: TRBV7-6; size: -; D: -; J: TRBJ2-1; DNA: TGTGCCAGCAGCTTACTAAACGCTAACAATGAGCAGTTCTTC; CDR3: CASSLLNANNEQFF
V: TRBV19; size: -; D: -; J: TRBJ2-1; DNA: TGTGCCAGTAGAATTGACGGGGTCAGTTGGGCCAATGAGCAGTTCTTC; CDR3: CASRIDGVSWANEQFF
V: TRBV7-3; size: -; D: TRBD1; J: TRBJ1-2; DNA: TGTGCCAGCAGCTCCGACAGGGTGGGGGACTATGGCTACACCTTC; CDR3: CASSSDRVGDYGYTF
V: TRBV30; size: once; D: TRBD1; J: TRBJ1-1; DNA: TGTGCCTGGAGAGGTCAGGGGGTAACTGAAGCTTTCTTT; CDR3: CAWRGQGVTEAFF
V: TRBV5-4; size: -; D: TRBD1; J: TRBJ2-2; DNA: TGTGCCAGCAGCCCGGACAGGGGGAACACCGGGGAGCTGTTTTTT; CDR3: CASSPDRGNTGELFF
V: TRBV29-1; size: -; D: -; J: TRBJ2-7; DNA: TGCAGCGTTGGTACACCTGCAGGATCCCCCTACGAGCAGTACTTC; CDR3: CSVGTPAGSPYEQYF
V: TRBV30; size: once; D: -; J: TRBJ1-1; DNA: TGTGCCTGGGGTGGGGGGACTGGGTGGACTGAAGCTTTCTTT; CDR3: CAWGGGTGWTEAFF
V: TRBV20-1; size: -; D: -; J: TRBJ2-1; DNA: TGCAGTGCTAGTTCCGGGACGCCCGGGGTCTTC; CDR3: CSASSGTPGVF
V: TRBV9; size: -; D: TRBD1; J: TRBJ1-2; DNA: TGTGCCAGCAGCCGCGACAGGGCCCTGGGGTATGGCTACACCTTC; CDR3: CASSRDRALGYGYTF
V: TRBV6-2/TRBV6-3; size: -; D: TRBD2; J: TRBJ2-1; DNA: TGTGCCAGCAGCCTAGCGGGAGGGGTCTACAATGAGCAGTTCTTC; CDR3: CASSLAGGVYNEQFF
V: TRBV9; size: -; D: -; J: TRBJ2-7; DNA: TGTGCCAGCAGCGTAGCGGGCGGTGGAGGGAATGAAGACGAGCAGTACTTC; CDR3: CASSVAGGGGNEDEQYF
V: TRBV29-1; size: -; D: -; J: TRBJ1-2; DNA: TGCAGCGTTGAAGTCGGCAGCTCTAGAGGCTACACCTTC; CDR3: CSVEVGSSRGYTF
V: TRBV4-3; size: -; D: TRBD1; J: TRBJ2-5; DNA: TGCGCCAGCAGCCCGACAGGGGGGGCGGAGACCCAGTACTTC; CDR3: CASSPTGGAETQYF
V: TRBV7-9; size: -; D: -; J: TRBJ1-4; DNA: TGTGCCAGCAGCCCCCAGGGCGGGGGCAAAGCTAATGAAAAACTGTTTTTT; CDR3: CASSPQGGGKANEKLFF
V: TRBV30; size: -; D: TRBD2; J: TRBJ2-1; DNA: TGTGCCTGGAGTCCCGGGACTAGCGGCTTAAGGGGTGAGCAGTTCTTC; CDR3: CAWSPGTSGLRGEQFF
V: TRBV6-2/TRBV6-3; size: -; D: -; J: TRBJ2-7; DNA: TGTGCCAGCAGTTACGACCCCTACGAGCAGTACTTC; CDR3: CASSYDPYEQYF
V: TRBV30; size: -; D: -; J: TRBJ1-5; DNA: TGTGCCTGGGGGAGGAATAGCAATCAGCCCCAGCATTTT; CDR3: CAWGRNSNQPQHF
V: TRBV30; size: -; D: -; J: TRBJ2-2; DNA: TGTGCCTGGCGCTGGCAGGGGCCCGGGGAGCTGTTTTTT; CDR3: CAWRWQGPGELFF
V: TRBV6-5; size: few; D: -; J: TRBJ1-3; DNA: TGTGCCAGCAGACCAGTCCGAAGCTCTGGAAACACCATATATTTT; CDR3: CASRPVRSSGNTIYF
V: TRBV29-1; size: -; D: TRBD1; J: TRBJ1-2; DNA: TGCAGCGCCGCCCTCGGGCAGGGGGCTAACTATGGCTACACCTTC; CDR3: CSAALGQGANYGYTF
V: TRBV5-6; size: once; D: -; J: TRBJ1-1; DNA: TGTGCCAGCAGGATACAGGGGAACACTGAAGCTTTCTTT; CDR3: CASRIQGNTEAFF
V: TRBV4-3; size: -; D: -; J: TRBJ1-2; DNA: TGCGCCAGCAGCCAAGATTTTCGAAGGGACTCTAACTATGGCTACACCTTC; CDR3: CASSQDFRRDSNYGYTF
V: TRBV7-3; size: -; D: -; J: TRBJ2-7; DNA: TGTGCCAGCAGCGCCCAGTTATCTTCCGAGCAGTACTTC; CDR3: CASSAQLSSEQYF
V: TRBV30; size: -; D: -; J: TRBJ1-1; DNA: TGTGCCTTTGGCAGGGCGAGGACTGAAGCTTTCTTT; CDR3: CAFGRARTEAFF
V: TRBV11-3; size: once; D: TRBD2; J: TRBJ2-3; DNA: TGTGCCAGCAGCCTAGCGGGGGGCACAGATACGCAGTATTTT; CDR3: CASSLAGGTDTQYF
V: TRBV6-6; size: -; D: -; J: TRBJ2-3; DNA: TGTGCCAGTAGCGCAGGGGAAAGCACAGATACGCAGTATTTT; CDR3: CASSAGESTDTQYF
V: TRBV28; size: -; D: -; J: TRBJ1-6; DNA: TGTGCCAGCAGTTCACTACCGGGGAGCGGGGAGGCACCCCTCCACTTT; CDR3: CASSSLPGSGEAPLHF
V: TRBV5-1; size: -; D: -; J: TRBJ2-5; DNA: TGCGCCAGCAGCCCTGGACCTGGACTGGACACCCAGTACTTC; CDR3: CASSPGPGLDTQYF
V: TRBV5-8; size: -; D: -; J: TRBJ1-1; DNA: TGTGCCAGCAGCTTGTTTAGCAGCCTGAACACTGAAGCTTTCTTT; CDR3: CASSLFSSLNTEAFF
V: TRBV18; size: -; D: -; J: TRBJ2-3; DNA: TGTGCCAGCTCCCCCCCCCGGGGCGGAGGAGGCCTTCAAGATACGCAGTATTTT; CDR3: CASSPPRGGGGLQDTQYF
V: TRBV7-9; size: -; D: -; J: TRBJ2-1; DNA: TGTGCCAGCAGCTTAGCAGTCGCCACAGAGCAGTTCTTC; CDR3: CASSLAVATEQFF
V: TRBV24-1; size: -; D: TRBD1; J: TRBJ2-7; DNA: TGTGCCACCAGTGATCGGGACAGGGACGGCGAGCAGTACTTC; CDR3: CATSDRDRDGEQYF
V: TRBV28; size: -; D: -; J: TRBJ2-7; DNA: TGTGCCAGCAGTTTAGCCCCGGGCGCGCAGTACTTC; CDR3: CASSLAPGAQYF
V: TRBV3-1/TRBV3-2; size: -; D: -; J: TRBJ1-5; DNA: TGTGCCAGCAGCCTTCGGCCAGATCAGCCCCAGCATTTT; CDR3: CASSLRPDQPQHF
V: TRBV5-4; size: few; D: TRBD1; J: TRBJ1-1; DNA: TGTGCCAGCAGCCCGGGACAGGGGCCAAACACTGAAGCTTTCTTT; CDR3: CASSPGQGPNTEAFF
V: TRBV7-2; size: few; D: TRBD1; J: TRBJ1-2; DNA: TGTGCCAGCAGCTTAGCGGGACAGGGTCGCTATGGCTACACCTTC; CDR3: CASSLAGQGRYGYTF
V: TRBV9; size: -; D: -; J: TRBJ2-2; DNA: TGTGCCAGCAGCGTAGCTTGGAACACCGGGGAGCTGTTTTTT; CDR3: CASSVAWNTGELFF
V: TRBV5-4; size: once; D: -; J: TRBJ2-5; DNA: TGTGCCAGCAGTGGACAGCTCCAAGAGACCCAGTACTTC; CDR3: CASSGQLQETQYF
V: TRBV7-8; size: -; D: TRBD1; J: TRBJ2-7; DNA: TGTGCCAGCAGCCGGACAGGGGGCTACGAGCAGTACTTC; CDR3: CASSRTGGYEQYF
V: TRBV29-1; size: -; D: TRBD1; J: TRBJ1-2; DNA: TGCAGCGCTCCACGAGGACAGGGCTATGGCTACACCTTC; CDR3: CSAPRGQGYGYTF
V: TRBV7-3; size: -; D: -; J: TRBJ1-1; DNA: TGTGCCAGCAGCCAAAGTCCAGGGAACACTGAAGCTTTCTTT; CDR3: CASSQSPGNTEAFF
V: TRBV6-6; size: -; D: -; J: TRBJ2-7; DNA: TGTGCCAGCAGTTCCTCTTATGGGCAGTACTTC; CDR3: CASSSSYGQYF
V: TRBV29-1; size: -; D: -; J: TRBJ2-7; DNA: TGCAGCGCCCTAGGACCCACTAGCTCCTACGAGCAGTACTTC; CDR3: CSALGPTSSYEQYF
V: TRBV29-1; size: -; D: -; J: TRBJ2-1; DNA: TGCAGCGTTGAAGGGCTAGGGGCCTACAATGAGCAGTTCTTC; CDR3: CSVEGLGAYNEQFF
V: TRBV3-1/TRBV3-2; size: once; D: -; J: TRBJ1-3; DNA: TGTGCCAGCAGCCAAGGTTACAGGGTTGCTGGAAACACCATATATTTT; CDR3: CASSQGYRVAGNTIYF
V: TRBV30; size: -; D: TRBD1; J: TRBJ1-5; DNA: TGTGCCTGGAGTGGGGATTCAGGGGGCGGACAGCCCCAGCATTTT; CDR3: CAWSGDSGGGQPQHF
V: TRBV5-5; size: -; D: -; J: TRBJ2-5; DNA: TGTGCCAGCAGCTTGGGGCTATTACGGGGAGAGACCCAGTACTTC; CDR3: CASSLGLLRGETQYF
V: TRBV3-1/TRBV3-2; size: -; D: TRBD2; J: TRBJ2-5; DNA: TGTGCCAGCAGCCAGTCCCTAGCGGAACAAGAGACCCAGTACTTC; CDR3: CASSQSLAEQETQYF
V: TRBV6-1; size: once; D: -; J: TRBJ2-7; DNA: TGTGCCAGCAGTGAAGCGAGGGGGGTAGAGCAGTACTTC; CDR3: CASSEARGVEQYF
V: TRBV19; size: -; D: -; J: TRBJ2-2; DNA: TGTGCCAGTAGTCCCCTCGAGGGAAACTCGAACACCGGGGAGCTGTTTTTT; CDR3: CASSPLEGNSNTGELFF
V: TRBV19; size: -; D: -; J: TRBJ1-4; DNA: TGTGCCAGTAGTGAAAGTGGCATGAATGAAAAACTGTTTTTT; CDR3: CASSESGMNEKLFF
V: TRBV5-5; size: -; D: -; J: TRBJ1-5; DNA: TGTGCCAGCAGCACCGCAGGGGGCAATCAGCCCCAGCATTTT; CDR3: CASSTAGGNQPQHF
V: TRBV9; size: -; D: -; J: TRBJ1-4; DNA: TGTGCCAGCAGCGTATCTTTGGATCGCGTAACTAATGAAAAACTGTTTTTT; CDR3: CASSVSLDRVTNEKLFF